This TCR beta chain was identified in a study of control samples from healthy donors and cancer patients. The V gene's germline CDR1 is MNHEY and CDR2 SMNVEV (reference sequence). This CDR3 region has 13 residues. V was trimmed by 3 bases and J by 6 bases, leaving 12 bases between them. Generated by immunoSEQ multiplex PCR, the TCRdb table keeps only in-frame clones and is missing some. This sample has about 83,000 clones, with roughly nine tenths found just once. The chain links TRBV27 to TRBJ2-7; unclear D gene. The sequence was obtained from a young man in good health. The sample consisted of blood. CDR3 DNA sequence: TGTGCCAGCAGTTTGCGGCCTTTTGGCGAGCAGTACTTC. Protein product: CASSLRPFGEQYF.